A selection of T cell receptor beta chains follows, all from one sample in a study of T cells after yellow fever vaccination. TCRdb ran MiXCR on the 5' RACE reads and lists one entry per CDR3 protein. The sample has 340,000 or so distinct CDR3 sequences; around 12% are singletons. This specimen was CD4+ T cells sorted from PBMCs, taken 15 days after the yellow fever booster vaccination. The receptor source for this set is a man aged 18-30 years who received the YFV17D yellow fever vaccine. Each CDR3 is given with its conserved first and last residue. Each record gives: J gene, clone size, V gene, D gene, CDR3 DNA, CDR3 protein. A D gene is named only where the DNA matches it firmly. Part of the rows lack a size; the others show once, few, many or a class for expanded clones.

TRBJ2-2,many,TRBV5-1,TRBD2,TGCGCCAGCAGCTTTAGCGGGGGGAACACCGGGGAGCTGTTTTTT,CASSFSGGNTGELFF
TRBJ1-2,few,TRBV9,.,TGTGCCAGCAGCGCGACAGTCACCTCTGGCTACACCTTC,CASSATVTSGYTF
TRBJ1-2,many,TRBV4-3,.,TGCGCCAGCAGCCAAGCTGTCATTTCGAGTAGCGATGGCTACACCTTC,CASSQAVISSSDGYTF
TRBJ1-1,few,TRBV4-1,TRBD1,TGCGCCAGCAGCCGGGAGAAAACAGGGGCAGGCACTGAAGCTTTCTTT,CASSREKTGAGTEAFF
TRBJ2-7,.,TRBV20-1,TRBD1,TGCAGTGCTAAGGGACAGGGGGCGGTCGAGCAGTACTTC,CSAKGQGAVEQYF
TRBJ2-3,few,TRBV5-4,TRBD2,TGTGCCAGCAGCCTCAGCGGGGCTGGAGATACGCAGTATTTT,CASSLSGAGDTQYF
TRBJ2-1,few,TRBV9,TRBD1,TGTGCCAGCAGCGCGGGCGGGACAGGAATCGATGAGCAGTTCTTC,CASSAGGTGIDEQFF
TRBJ1-6,.,TRBV7-2,.,TGTGCCAGCAGCTTAGCGGAGGTTATCGGTTCACCCCTCCACTTT,CASSLAEVIGSPLHF
TRBJ2-1,.,TRBV5-1,.,TGCGCCAGCAGTGGCGGCGTAAGCTCCTACAATGAGCAGTTCTTC,CASSGGVSSYNEQFF
TRBJ2-7,many,TRBV29-1,TRBD2,TGCAGCGCCGGGACTAGCGGCTACGAGCAGTACTTC,CSAGTSGYEQYF
TRBJ2-1,few,TRBV6-2/TRBV6-3,.,TGTGCCAGCAGTTACTCCGCAGGGAGGAACAATGAGCAGTTCTTC,CASSYSAGRNNEQFF
TRBJ2-6,.,TRBV6-2/TRBV6-3,.,TGTGCCAGCAGTTACGGCGCCAGGTCCACCTTCTCTGCTGCCAACGTCCTGACTTTC,CASSYGARSTFSAANVLTF
TRBJ2-3,many,TRBV5-1,TRBD2,TGCGCCAGCTCGAACGGGGGGGGCTTGGGCACAGATACGCAGTATTTT,CASSNGGGLGTDTQYF
TRBJ1-2,.,TRBV5-1,.,TGCGCCAGCAGCCCCGAGTCTTCTAACTATGGCTACACCTTC,CASSPESSNYGYTF
TRBJ1-5,.,TRBV4-1,.,TGCGCCAGCAGCCAAGATGGGCAGGTGTATAGCAATCAGCCCCAGCATTTT,CASSQDGQVYSNQPQHF
TRBJ2-1,.,TRBV7-9,TRBD2,TGTGCCAGCAGCCGGACTAGCGGAGGGGATGAGCAGTTCTTC,CASSRTSGGDEQFF
TRBJ2-2,.,TRBV2,.,TGTGCCAGCCGGCGAGGGGCGAACACCGGGGAGCTGTTTTTT,CASRRGANTGELFF
TRBJ2-2,few,TRBV6-6,.,TGTGCCAGCAGTTACCCCCTGGACTTAACCGGGGAGCTGTTTTTT,CASSYPLDLTGELFF
TRBJ1-5,few,TRBV6-1,.,TGTGCCAGCAGTGAACAGGGTCAGCAGCCCCAGCATTTT,CASSEQGQQPQHF
TRBJ2-7,few,TRBV11-2,.,TGTGCCAGCAGCCTTCCACGAATCCCTACAGCCTACGAGCAGTACTTC,CASSLPRIPTAYEQYF
TRBJ1-2,few,TRBV2,TRBD1,TGTGCCAGCAGCGCCGACAGGGGTGGCTACACCTTC,CASSADRGGYTF
TRBJ2-2,few,TRBV6-5,.,TGTGCCAGCAACTCAGAACCAACGTATGCCGGGGAGCTGTTTTTT,CASNSEPTYAGELFF
TRBJ2-2,few,TRBV3-1,TRBD2,TGTGCCAGCAGCCGGGAGGGCGGGGAGCTGTTTTTT,CASSREGGELFF
TRBJ1-1,once,TRBV29-1,TRBD1,TGCAGCGTCAGTAGACAGGGGGCGAGAACTGAAGCTTTCTTT,CSVSRQGARTEAFF
TRBJ1-2,.,TRBV7-9,TRBD1,TGTGCCAGCAGCTTAGCCACTACAGGGGTCTATGGCTACACCTTC,CASSLATTGVYGYTF
TRBJ1-1,few,TRBV5-6,.,TGTGCCAGCAGCTTGGCCGGTATTTCCGCTGAAGCTTTCTTT,CASSLAGISAEAFF
TRBJ2-4,.,TRBV7-9,TRBD2,TGTGCCAGCAGCTTTACTAGCGGGGGCATTCAGTACTTC,CASSFTSGGIQYF
TRBJ1-3,few,TRBV7-8,.,TGTGCCAGCAGCTTAGCGGGGGGTGACACCATATATTTT,CASSLAGGDTIYF
TRBJ2-7,.,TRBV7-2,.,TGTGCCAGCAGCTTGGCCTCGGGGCAGGGTAACCCCTACGAGCAGTACTTC,CASSLASGQGNPYEQYF
TRBJ1-3,.,TRBV12-3/TRBV12-4,.,TGTGCCAGCTCCGAGGCAGGGCGGGGAAACACCATATATTTT,CASSEAGRGNTIYF
TRBJ1-5,.,TRBV7-6,TRBD1,TGTGCCAGCAGCACACAGGGGGCCGGGCAGCCCCAGCATTTT,CASSTQGAGQPQHF
TRBJ1-2,few,TRBV18,TRBD1,TGTGCCAGCTCACCACCCCGACAGGGGGCTTATGGCTACACCTTC,CASSPPRQGAYGYTF
TRBJ2-5,few,TRBV12-3/TRBV12-4,.,TGTGCCAGCAGTACGTCCGCGGGGGCGCGCCAGACCCAGTACTTC,CASSTSAGARQTQYF
TRBJ2-6,many,TRBV20-1,.,TGCAGTGCGCGGGACGAAGTCTCTGGGGCCAACGTCCTGACTTTC,CSARDEVSGANVLTF
TRBJ1-5,.,TRBV10-3,.,TGTGCCATCAGACAGGAACGCAAACAGCCCCAGCATTTT,CAIRQERKQPQHF
TRBJ1-2,.,TRBV6-5,.,TGTGCCAGCAGGCGAATCCGATTAGGGGAAAACTATGGCTACACCTTC,CASRRIRLGENYGYTF
TRBJ2-5,few,TRBV5-5,.,TGTGCCAGCAGCTTGCCGGTACCCCCAGAGACCCAGTACTTC,CASSLPVPPETQYF
TRBJ1-5,once,TRBV7-8,.,TGTGCCAGCAGCTTAGATCGTACAGGCCGGTATCTGCCCCAGCATTTT,CASSLDRTGRYLPQHF
TRBJ1-2,few,TRBV9,TRBD1,TGTGCCAGCAGCGTTACAGGGGCGGGTGGCTACACCTTC,CASSVTGAGGYTF
TRBJ2-1,few,TRBV15,TRBD2,TGTGCCACCAGCAGAGAAGGACTAGCGGGGGGGAATGAGCAGTTCTTC,CATSREGLAGGNEQFF
TRBJ1-4,.,TRBV4-2,.,TGTGCCAGCAGCCAAGATCCAGCCGCATTCCAGGTGGACGAAAAACTGTTTTTT,CASSQDPAAFQVDEKLFF
TRBJ2-3,many,TRBV4-3,TRBD1,TGCGCCAGCAGCCAGACAGGGTCAGATACGCAGTATTTT,CASSQTGSDTQYF
TRBJ2-6,.,TRBV6-5,.,TGTGCCAGCAGGAAGGGGGGGGCCGTCTCTGGGGCCAACGTCCTGACTTTC,CASRKGGAVSGANVLTF
TRBJ2-5,few,TRBV12-3/TRBV12-4,.,TGTGCCAGCAGTGGGGACGCGAGTGCCCAGTACTTC,CASSGDASAQYF
TRBJ1-1,.,TRBV4-1,.,TGCGCCAGCAGCCAGCTAGGAGCGGTGGCTTTCTTT,CASSQLGAVAFF
TRBJ1-1,few,TRBV6-6,TRBD1,TGTGCCAGCAGTGGACGGACAGGGCAGACTGAAGCTTTCTTT,CASSGRTGQTEAFF
TRBJ2-3,few,TRBV5-1,.,TGCGCCAGCAGCCCCGCAGCCACAGATACGCAGTATTTT,CASSPAATDTQYF
TRBJ2-2,.,TRBV5-5,.,TGTGCCAGCAGCTTCGTTTTGGACGGGGAGCTGTTTTTT,CASSFVLDGELFF
TRBJ2-3,.,TRBV7-9,TRBD1,TGTGCCAGCAGCTTAAACACAGGGGGCGAGGATACGCAGTATTTT,CASSLNTGGEDTQYF
TRBJ2-1,few,TRBV29-1,.,TGCAGCGTTGAAGAGATTGATAGGAGGGCGAGCTCCTACAATGAGCAGTTCTTC,CSVEEIDRRASSYNEQFF
TRBJ2-2,.,TRBV7-7,TRBD1,TGTGCTACCTCTATGGGTCTCGGACAGGGCGGCACCGGGGAGCTGTTTTTT,CATSMGLGQGGTGELFF
TRBJ1-1,.,TRBV15,.,TGTGCCACCAGCAGAGATCTTGTCTTTACAGCCATGAACACTGAAGCTTTCTTT,CATSRDLVFTAMNTEAFF
TRBJ1-1,many,TRBV6-6,.,TGTGCCAGCAGTGAACAGGGGAACACTGAAGCTTTCTTT,CASSEQGNTEAFF